Below, 32 T cell receptor beta chains from the same sample are listed, as sequenced in a study of cytomegalovirus exposure and HLA in healthy donors. PCR was performed using 60 Vbeta and 13 Jbeta primers. Assay used: immunoSEQ multiplex PCR; TCRdb lists only in-frame clones, some missing. In the table there are around 140,000 clones, 65% to 80% of which are singletons. The sample comprised PBMCs. These receptors originate from a woman aged 18-30 years in good health and CMV-seronegative.

The rearrangement joins TRBV5-4 to TRBJ1-6, with a weak D call TRBD1 (5 bases). The CDR3 consists of 13 residues. V was pared by 5 bases and J by 10 bases, with 13 bases between. Germline V lookup: CDR1 SGHNT, CDR2 YYREEE (reference sequence). In DNA form, the CDR3 reads TGTGCCAGCAGAAGGCAGGGTAAATCACCCCTCCACTTT. It translates to CASRRQGKSPLHF.

The gene calls are TRBV29-1 and TRBJ2-7, with no clear D. Germline CDR1 SQVTM, CDR2 ANQGSEA. CDR3 size: 12 residues. Trimming removed 4 bases from V and 5 bases from J, with 12 bases in between. The CDR3 loop reads CSVVPEADEQYF. CDR3 nucleotides: TGCAGCGTTGTCCCCGAGGCCGACGAGCAGTACTTC.

This chain links TRBV10-3 with TRBJ2-5, with D perhaps matching TRBD1 (6 bases). Trimming removed 6 bases at V and 3 bases at J, with 14 bases between. Germline CDR1 reads ENHRY; CDR2 reads SYGVKD. The CDR3 loop spans 14 amino acids. The CDR3 reads CAISEGQIKETQYF. CDR3 sequence (DNA): TGTGCCATCAGCGAAGGACAGATAAAAGAGACCCAGTACTTC.

The rearrangement links TRBV28 to TRBJ1-1, with no clear D. Germline CDR1 reads MDHEN; CDR2 reads SYDVKM. CDR3 length: 11 residues. The V end was cut by 5 bases, the J end by 6 bases, with 7 bases between. CDR3 protein: CASSVRAEAFF. Here the CDR3 DNA reads TGTGCCAGCAGTGTACGCGCTGAAGCTTTCTTT.

V and J are TRBV19 and TRBJ1-1; D is possibly TRBD1 (6 bases). The CDR3 runs to 17 residues. The germline CDR1 and CDR2 sequences are LNHDA and SQIVND (reference sequence). Trimming stripped 5 bases from V and 0 bases from J, with 19 bases between. CDR3 in amino acids: CASSLRQASVVNTEAFF. The CDR3 nucleotides read TGTGCCAGTAGTCTACGACAGGCGTCCGTGGTGAACACTGAAGCTTTCTTT.

In DNA, the CDR3 is TGTGCCAGCAGCCTCAGGGGGCTGGAACCCCAGCATTTT. Protein: CASSLRGLEPQHF. The J gene is TRBJ1-5, the V gene TRBV5-5, with 8 bases identical to TRBD1. Germline CDR1 is SGHKS and CDR2 is YYEKEE (reference sequence). The J segment lost 10 bases and the V segment lost 4 bases, leaving 7 bases of the junction unmatched. The CDR3 totals 13 residues.

The chain has TRBV11-1 and TRBJ2-7, with 13 bases lining up with TRBD2. V dropped 5 bases and J dropped 3; count of bases not matched to a gene: 4. From germline, CDR1 is SGHAT and CDR2 FQDESV (reference sequence). The CDR3 consists of 15 residues. CDR3 region: CASSRTSGSSYEQYF. CDR3 coding DNA: TGTGCCAGCAGCCGGACTAGCGGGAGTAGCTACGAGCAGTACTTC.

The chain couples TRBV6-1 to TRBJ2-1, with 10 bases that match TRBD2. V dropped 7 bases and J dropped 9; count of bases not matched to a gene: 6. The CDR3 consists of 13 residues. Germline V gives CDR1 MNHNS, CDR2 SASEGT. The CDR3 DNA sequence: TGTGCCAGCAAACCTCTAGCGGGAGCTGAGCAGTTCTTC. This codes for CASKPLAGAEQFF.

The V and J genes are TRBV2 and TRBJ1-1; a weak D match, TRBD1 (6 bases). Germline values: CDR1 SNHLY, CDR2 FYNNEI. This CDR3 region has 13 residues. V lost 7 bases and J 3 bases, leaving 12 bases between the germline ends. The CDR3 protein is CASTQGPDTEAFF. For the CDR3, the DNA is TGTGCCAGCACCCAGGGGCCGGACACTGAAGCTTTCTTT.

The J gene is TRBJ1-1, the V gene TRBV6-1, with 10 positions matching TRBD1. There are 13 residues in the CDR3. CDR1 and CDR2 from the germline V gene are MNHNS and SASEGT. In DNA, the CDR3 is TGTCCCACCCCCCGGGACAGGGGTCCTGAAGCTTTCTTT. This encodes CPTPRDRGPEAFF.

This chain links TRBV7-6 with TRBJ1-1, with TRBD1 matching 8 bases. J gave up 3 bases and V 5 bases, and 8 bases lay outside the gene matches. CDR1 and CDR2 (germline): SGHVS, FNYEAQ. The CDR3 has 15 amino acids. CDR3 DNA: TGTGCCAGCAGCGGAAGCGCAGGGGGCCACACTGAAGCTTTCTTT. Residues: CASSGSAGGHTEAFF.

This chain uses TRBV7-9 with TRBJ2-5; no reliable D call. Germline V gene lookup returns CDR1 SEHNR and CDR2 FQNEAQ (reference sequence). CDR3 length equals 13 residues. With 5 bases removed from V and 5 bases from J, the gap between germline ends came to 12 bases. In DNA form, the CDR3 reads TGTGCCAGCAGCCCCAGAGGTGGGGAGACCCAGTACTTC. Translated: CASSPRGGETQYF.

This chain connects TRBV2 to TRBJ1-2; D possibly corresponds to TRBD1 (6 bases). The CDR3 is 17 amino acids. CDR1 is SNHLY, CDR2 FYNNEI, per germline. V was cut by 10 bases and J by 5 bases, with 29 bases left in between. Here the CDR3 DNA reads TGTGCCATCATTTTCAGGGGCGCCGAACGAGGTCGATATGGCTACACCTTC. Protein: CAIIFRGAERGRYGYTF.

A note on this clone: At the DNA level, this CDR3 is encoded by other sequences in the same sample as well. J is TRBJ2-3 and V is TRBV5-1; D is perhaps TRBD2 (5 bases). Germline assignment: CDR1 SGHRS and CDR2 YFSETQ. Trimming stripped 0 bases from V and 0 bases from J, with 11 bases between. The CDR3 sequence is 16 residues long. This CDR3 reads CASSLGYRGSTDTQYF. The CDR3 DNA is TGCGCCAGCAGCTTGGGTTACCGGGGTAGCACAGATACGCAGTATTTT.

The chain employs TRBV30 and TRBJ1-1; D gene ambiguous. V was trimmed by 7 bases and J by 6 bases, leaving 12 bases between them. Germline CDR1 GTSNPN, CDR2 SVGIG (reference sequence). The CDR3 is made up of 11 amino acids. The CDR3, as DNA: TGTGCCTTAGGATTGACTTCTGAAGCTTTCTTT. Its translation is CALGLTSEAFF.

The chain couples TRBV30 to TRBJ2-3; D uncertain. CDR1 and CDR2 (germline): GTSNPN, SVGIG (reference sequence). This CDR3 contains 12 residues. The ends were cut back, 6 bases at V and 1 base at J, with 8 bases in the middle. Here the CDR3 DNA reads TGTGCCTGCGCTAGACGCACAGATACGCAGTATTTT. It translates to CACARRTDTQYF.

This clone appeared once. The chain combines TRBV13 with TRBJ2-7; D is unclear. The CDR3 is made up of 12 amino acids. Germline V CDR1 and CDR2: PRHDT, FYEKMQ (reference sequence). V was cut by 4 bases and J by 5 bases, with 9 bases left in between. The CDR3 loop reads CASSSYNDEQYF. As DNA, the CDR3 is TGTGCCAGCAGCTCTTACAACGACGAGCAGTACTTC.

This clone came up once. The rearrangement uses TRBV6-5 and TRBJ2-3; D is ambiguous. V was shortened by 0 bases and J by 2 bases, with 6 bases between the two germline ends. There are 14 residues in the CDR3. Germline V gene lookup returns CDR1 MNHEY and CDR2 SVGAGI. CDR3 in amino acids: CASSYSKFTDTQYF. The CDR3 bases are TGTGCCAGCAGTTACTCCAAATTCACAGATACGCAGTATTTT.

V usage is TRBV5-5 and J usage is TRBJ1-1, with 8 bases fitting TRBD1. The CDR3 consists of 15 residues. CDR1 is SGHKS and CDR2 is YYEKEE in the germline V gene (reference sequence). Trimming at V came to 0 bases and at J to 5 bases, leaving 6 bases not matched to a gene. CDR3 loop: CASSLGQGLMTEAFF. CDR3 sequence (DNA): TGTGCCAGCAGCTTGGGACAGGGGCTAATGACTGAAGCTTTCTTT. The variable domain in full, with the rest retrieved from reference TRBV5-5 and TRBJ1-1, is DAGVTQSPTHLIKTRGQQVTLRCSPISGHKSVSWYQQVLGQGPQFIFQYYEKEERGRGNFPDRFSARQFPNYSSELNVNALLLGDSALYLCASSLGQGLMTEAFFGQGTRLTVV.

The chain has TRBV2 and TRBJ2-7; TRBD2 might be the D (5 bases). The ends were cut back, 1 base at V and 7 bases at J, with 14 bases in the middle. Germline loops: CDR1 SNHLY, CDR2 FYNNEI. The CDR3 loop spans 14 amino acids. The CDR3 bases are TGTGCCAGCAGTGAAGGGACTGCTCGGGGAGAGCAGTACTTC. Translating it yields CASSEGTARGEQYF.

The J gene is TRBJ2-1, the V gene TRBV10-3; TRBD2 matches at 8 bases. Germline loops: CDR1 ENHRY, CDR2 SYGVKD. V trimming: 10 bases; J trimming: 7 bases; junction bases outside the gene matches: 15. The CDR3 is 15 residues long. CDR3 in DNA: TGTGCCACTCTCCCCCGAGCGGGAGTAGCTAATGAGCAGTTCTTC. It translates to CATLPRAGVANEQFF.

This clone has just a few counts. This chain uses TRBV4-2 with TRBJ2-6, with 7 bases identical to TRBD2. The germline CDR1 and CDR2 sequences are LGHNA and YNFKEQ. The V gene end was trimmed by 0 bases and the J gene end by 2 bases; junction bases not matched to a gene: 1. The CDR3 has 16 amino acids. The CDR3 loop is CASSQDGGAGANVLTF. The CDR3 bases are TGTGCCAGCAGCCAAGATGGGGGGGCTGGGGCCAACGTCCTGACTTTC.

V usage is TRBV5-1 and J usage is TRBJ2-2, with 10 bases lining up with TRBD2. The CDR3 consists of 17 residues. J lost 7 bases, V lost 1 base, and 10 bases had no gene match. Germline V gene data show CDR1 as SGHRS and CDR2 as YFSETQ. The CDR3 spells CASSLSGLAGVDGELFF. The DNA for the CDR3 is TGCGCCAGCAGCTTGTCGGGGCTAGCGGGAGTGGACGGGGAGCTGTTTTTT.

V and J are TRBV19 and TRBJ1-4; D is ambiguous. V gave up 5 bases and J gave up 7 bases, with 17 bases separating them. Germline-derived CDR1 and CDR2 are LNHDA and SQIVND (reference sequence). This CDR3 has 15 amino acids. The CDR3 region is CASSLAPPQAEKLFF. Written as DNA, the CDR3 is TGTGCCAGTAGTCTCGCCCCTCCCCAGGCTGAAAAACTGTTTTTT.

This clone has a single count. This chain uses TRBV4-2 with TRBJ2-7, with TRBD2 matching 9 bases. V shed 1 base and J 6 bases; nucleotides not matched to a gene: 10. CDR3 length equals 16 residues. The germline V gene has CDR1 LGHNA and CDR2 YNFKEQ. The CDR3 bases are TGTGCCAGCAGCCAAGTTTCAGTAGCGGGAGATTTCGAGCAGTACTTC. Translating gives CASSQVSVAGDFEQYF.

This chain uses TRBV28 with TRBJ1-5; the match to TRBD1 covers 8 bases. The germline CDR1 and CDR2 sequences are MDHEN and SYDVKM. V lost 10 bases, J lost 4 bases, and 9 bases stayed unmatched. This CDR3 is 14 amino acids long. Here the CDR3 reads CAIHDRGGNQPQHF. The CDR3 nucleotides are TGTGCCATACATGACAGGGGCGGGAATCAGCCCCAGCATTTT.

The count of this clone is one. CDR3 nucleotide sequence: TGCGCCAGCCGCTGGGCGGCTAGCGGTAATCCCGGGGAGCTGTTTTTT. Translated, it gives CASRWAASGNPGELFF. The genes are TRBV5-1 and TRBJ2-2, with 7 nucleotides matching TRBD2. The CDR3 runs 16 residues. The V gene end was trimmed by 7 bases and the J gene end by 6 bases; junction bases not matched to a gene: 15. The germline V gene encodes CDR1 SGHRS and CDR2 YFSETQ.

CDR3 bases: TGCGCCAGCAGCTTGGGCTTCCTAGGCACAGATACGCAGTATTTT. This translates into CASSLGFLGTDTQYF. The chain combines TRBV5-1 with TRBJ2-3, with D unresolved. The germline V and J ends were trimmed by 0 bases and 1 base, with 9 bases remaining between them. The V gene's germline CDR1 is SGHRS and CDR2 YFSETQ. This CDR3 comprises 15 residues.

The chain recombines TRBV5-1 with TRBJ2-5, with D possibly TRBD2 on 6 matching bases. Trimming removed 7 bases at V and 2 bases at J, with 18 bases between. This CDR3 contains 15 residues. Germline lookup yields CDR1 SGHRS and CDR2 YFSETQ. This CDR3 reads CASGSGLTQQETQYF. Here the CDR3 DNA reads TGCGCCAGCGGTTCGGGACTTACACAACAAGAGACCCAGTACTTC. Drawing the rest from reference TRBV5-1 and TRBJ2-5, the complete variable domain is KAGVTQTPRYLIKTRGQQVTLSCSPISGHRSVSWYQQTPGQGLQFLFEYFSETQRNKGNFPGRFSGRQFSNSRSEMNVSTLELGDSALYLCASGSGLTQQETQYFGPGTRLLVL.

This clone has only one observation. The chain uses TRBV5-6 and TRBJ2-1; 12 bases map to TRBD2. The CDR3 is made up of 17 amino acids. The germline V gene has CDR1 SGHDT and CDR2 YYEEEE. V was pared by 4 bases and J by 2 bases, with 7 bases of the junction left unmatched. The CDR3 coding sequence is TGTGCCAGCAGCACCTCTACTAGCGGGAGGACCTACAATGAGCAGTTCTTC. This codes for CASSTSTSGRTYNEQFF.

The rearrangement links TRBV11-2 to TRBJ1-1; D possibly corresponds to TRBD1 (5 bases). Deletions cut 4 bases from V and 7 bases from J, with 16 bases between. The germline V gene encodes CDR1 SGHAT and CDR2 FQNNGV. The length of the CDR3 is 14 residues. The CDR3 is CASSWGLRGDEAFF. The CDR3 DNA follows: TGTGCCAGCAGCTGGGGACTCCGGGGGGATGAAGCTTTCTTT.

The gene calls are TRBV7-6 and TRBJ2-2; D gene unclear. The germline CDR1 and CDR2 sequences are SGHVS and FNYEAQ. Trimming took off 0 bases at V and 0 bases at J, with 8 bases between the two ends. The CDR3 covers 16 residues. The DNA for the CDR3 is TGTGCCAGCAGCTTAGCGACACTCTCGAACACCGGGGAGCTGTTTTTT. Translating it yields CASSLATLSNTGELFF.